A selection of T cell receptor beta chains follows, all from one sample in a study of shared clonotypes between healthy human individuals. Here immunoSEQ multiplex PCR was the method, and the copy in TCRdb shows in-frame clones only, minus some. In the table there are about 500,000 clones, roughly 80% of which are singletons. Sequencing input: PBMCs. These receptors came from a woman aged 40 to 49 in good health. Some clones in this sample may be carry-over from other donors' samples. The CDR3 runs from the conserved cysteine through the conserved F or W. D genes are given only for firm matches. Clone size is stated in some rows and not others, as once, few, many or a class when expanded.

d_gene: .
v_gene: TRBV15
abundance: many
len: 15
j_gene: TRBJ2-7
CDR3aa: CATSRDRGLAGEQYF
CDR3nt: TGTGCCACCAGCAGAGATCGAGGGCTAGCAGGCGAGCAGTACTTC

d_gene: .
v_gene: TRBV6-4
abundance: .
len: 15
j_gene: TRBJ2-3
CDR3aa: CASSQRPDFGDTQYF
CDR3nt: TGTGCCAGCAGTCAACGTCCCGATTTTGGGGATACGCAGTATTTT

d_gene: .
v_gene: TRBV23-1
abundance: few
len: 17
j_gene: TRBJ2-3
CDR3aa: CASSQVNTPDRSDTQYF
CDR3nt: TGCGCCAGCAGTCAGGTGAATACCCCCGACAGATCAGATACGCAGTATTTT

d_gene: TRBD1
v_gene: TRBV5-1
abundance: .
len: 16
j_gene: TRBJ2-7
CDR3aa: CASSLGGQGGFYEQYF
CDR3nt: TGCGCCAGCAGCTTGGGTGGACAGGGGGGATTCTACGAGCAGTACTTC

d_gene: TRBD1
v_gene: TRBV28
abundance: .
len: 16
j_gene: TRBJ1-4
CDR3aa: CASSSGQGATNEKLFF
CDR3nt: TGTGCCAGCAGCTCGGGACAGGGGGCAACTAATGAAAAACTGTTTTTT

d_gene: .
v_gene: TRBV18
abundance: .
len: 13
j_gene: TRBJ2-5
CDR3aa: CASSLRTQETQYF
CDR3nt: TGTGCCAGCTCACTCCGGACGCAAGAGACCCAGTACTTC

d_gene: .
v_gene: TRBV10-2
abundance: .
len: 16
j_gene: TRBJ1-1
CDR3aa: CASSHSEGRRNTEAFF
CDR3nt: TGCGCCAGCAGTCATTCGGAGGGAAGGAGAAACACTGAAGCTTTCTTT

d_gene: TRBD2
v_gene: TRBV7-3
abundance: .
len: 13
j_gene: TRBJ2-1
CDR3aa: CASSWTRGNEQFF
CDR3nt: TGTGCCAGCAGCTGGACTAGAGGCAATGAGCAGTTCTTC

d_gene: TRBD2
v_gene: TRBV7-9
abundance: .
len: 14
j_gene: TRBJ2-1
CDR3aa: CASSFGTSGNEQFF
CDR3nt: TGTGCCAGCAGCTTCGGGACTAGCGGGAATGAGCAGTTCTTC

d_gene: .
v_gene: TRBV5-1
abundance: .
len: 12
j_gene: TRBJ2-3
CDR3aa: CASLNPRGTQYF
CDR3nt: TGCGCCAGCCTAAATCCTAGAGGTACGCAGTATTTT

d_gene: .
v_gene: TRBV4-1
abundance: once
len: 15
j_gene: TRBJ1-1
CDR3aa: CASSSTAGTNTEAFF
CDR3nt: TGCGCCAGCAGCTCCACAGCAGGAACGAACACTGAAGCTTTCTTT

d_gene: TRBD1
v_gene: TRBV5-1
abundance: once
len: 15
j_gene: TRBJ1-5
CDR3aa: CASSAGQGQGQPQHF
CDR3nt: TGCGCCAGCAGCGCTGGACAGGGGCAAGGTCAGCCCCAGCATTTT

d_gene: .
v_gene: TRBV2
abundance: .
len: 14
j_gene: TRBJ2-2
CDR3aa: CASRTRGNTGELFF
CDR3nt: TGTGCCAGCAGGACAAGGGGGAACACCGGGGAGCTGTTTTTT